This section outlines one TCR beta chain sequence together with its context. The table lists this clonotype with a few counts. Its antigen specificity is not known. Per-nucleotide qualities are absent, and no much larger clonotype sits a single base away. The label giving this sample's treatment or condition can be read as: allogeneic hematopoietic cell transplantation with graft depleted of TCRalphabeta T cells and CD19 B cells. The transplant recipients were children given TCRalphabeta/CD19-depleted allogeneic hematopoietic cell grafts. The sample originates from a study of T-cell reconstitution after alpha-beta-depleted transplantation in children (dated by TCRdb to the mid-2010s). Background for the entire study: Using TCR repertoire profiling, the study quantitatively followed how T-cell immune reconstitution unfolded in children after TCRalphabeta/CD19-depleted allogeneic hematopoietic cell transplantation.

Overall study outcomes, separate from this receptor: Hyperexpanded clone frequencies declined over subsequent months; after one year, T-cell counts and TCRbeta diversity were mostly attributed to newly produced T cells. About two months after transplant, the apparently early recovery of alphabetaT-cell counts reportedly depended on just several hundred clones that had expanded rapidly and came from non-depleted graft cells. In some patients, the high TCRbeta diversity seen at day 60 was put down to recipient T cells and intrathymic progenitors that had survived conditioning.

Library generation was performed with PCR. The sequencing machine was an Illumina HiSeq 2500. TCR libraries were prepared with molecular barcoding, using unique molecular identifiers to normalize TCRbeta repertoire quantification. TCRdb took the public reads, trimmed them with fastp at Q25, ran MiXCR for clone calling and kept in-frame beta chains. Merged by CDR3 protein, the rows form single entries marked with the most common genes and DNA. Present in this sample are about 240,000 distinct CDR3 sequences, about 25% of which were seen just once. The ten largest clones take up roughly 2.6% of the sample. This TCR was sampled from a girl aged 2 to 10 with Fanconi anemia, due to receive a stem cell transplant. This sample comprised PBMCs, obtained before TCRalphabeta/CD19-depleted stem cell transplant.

The CDR3 corresponds to CSVGGGQETQYF. The DNA is TGCAGCGTTGGAGGGGGCCAAGAGACCCAGTACTTC. This receptor chain uses TRBV29-1 and TRBJ2-5; the D segment could be TRBD1, given 6 matching bases. From its cysteine to its phenylalanine, the CDR3 spans 12 amino acids. Of the read, only the CDR3 DNA is kept; its 36 bases are in frame from base 1. The germline V gene supplies CDR1 SQVTM and CDR2 ANQGSEA. V and J are truncated by 4 bases and 1 base respectively, leaving an intervening sequence of 7 bases.